Listed here are 3 T cell receptor beta chains from one sample, sequenced in a study of spatial heterogeneity in lung cancer. Time point in this sample: blood at routine non-recurrence follow-up after resection. From the 5' RACE reads, TCRdb called clonotypes with MiXCR, one entry per CDR3 protein. The table records approximately 700 distinct CDR3 sequences, less than 70% of them present only once. This material consisted of PBMCs, taken at follow-up. The receptors here all came from a female donor with early-stage non-small cell lung cancer.

Comments on this clonotype: A library made for alpha chains picked up this beta chain off target, so its size means little. V and J are TRBV12-3 or TRBV12-4 and TRBJ1-4; D is ambiguous. Trimming shortened V by 5 bases and J by 4 bases, and 11 bases separated the two germline ends. This CDR3 comprises 14 residues. The CDR3 nucleotides are TGTGCCAGCAGTCCTGTTCCCCTTAATGAAAAACTGTTTTTT. Amino acids: CASSPVPLNEKLFF.

With regard to this clonotype: This beta chain appears as a stray read in a library generated for alpha chains; its size is not informative. The chain couples TRBV29-1 to TRBJ2-5; D ambiguous. The germline gives CDR1 SQVTM, CDR2 ANQGSEA. The CDR3 loop spans 12 amino acids. The ends were cut back, 4 bases at V and 5 bases at J, with 11 bases in the middle. As DNA, the CDR3 is TGCAGCGTTGGATCGTTCCCGGAGACCCAGTACTTC. This translates into CSVGSFPETQYF.

To note about this clonotype: Because this beta chain is a stray read in a library intended to capture alpha chains, its abundance should not be given much weight. The V and J genes are TRBV12-3 or TRBV12-4 and TRBJ1-1, with D possibly TRBD1 on 6 matching bases. The CDR3 is 17 residues long. The V end lost 5 bases, the J end lost 1 base, and 20 bases lay between the germline ends. The CDR3 here is CASSPSVGAQGNTEAFF. In DNA form, the CDR3 reads TGTGCCAGCAGTCCCTCGGTGGGGGCGCAGGGGAACACTGAAGCTTTCTTT.